This TCR beta chain was sequenced for a study of T cell repertoires in cytomegalovirus infection (dated by TCRdb to about 2019). Describing the broader study: Donor HLA type was relevant to the analysis, because carriage of CMV infection together with the matching HLA type was indicated by public TCR beta signatures. Points the paper makes about the study in general: The ex vivo response was dominated by HLA-C-restricted CMV-specific TCR beta clonotypes, which also provided the single most frequent clonotype in two of eight donors. In both this cohort and an independent approximately 370-donor cohort, the cumulative frequency of public TCR beta family members distinguished carriers of CMV infection plus the relevant HLA type.

The CDR3 has 15 amino acids, counting the end cysteine and phenylalanine. Of all the DNA, just the CDR3 is kept, 45 bases in frame from base 1. The germline V end is reduced by 1 base and the J end by 5 bases; junction bases left unmatched: 8. According to the germline V gene, CDR1 reads MGHRA and CDR2 reads YSYEKL. This clonotype was counted only a few times. Its antigen is still unknown. No base quality information exists; no much larger clone differs at one position. The instrument was an Illumina HiSeq 1500. TCRdb redid the processing of the public reads, applying fastp at Q25 and MiXCR, and retained in-frame beta chains. Rows with one shared CDR3 protein collapse into an entry with the most common genes and DNA. The sample table shows about 150,000 distinct CDR3 sequences, and roughly a quarter are seen once. Clones ranked in the top ten supply approximately 10% of the sample.

The chain links TRBV4-1 with TRBJ2-7; a stretch of 7 junction bases matches TRBD1. The sequenced material came from PBMCs. The TCR was taken from a human donor in good health (CMV status not recorded). Some clones in this sample may be carry-over from other donors' samples. For the CDR3, the sequence is CASSQGTGYSHEQYF. The DNA sequence follows: TGCGCCAGCAGCCAAGGGACAGGATATTCCCACGAGCAGTACTTC.